Listed below are T cell receptor beta chains from one sample, sequenced in a study of blood T cell repertoires in COVID-19. TCRdb's copy holds only in-frame clones and misses some; the assay was immunoSEQ multiplex PCR. Found here are a few hundred thousand clones, about 90% of them singletons; the top ten hold 1.5% to 2%. The source material was peripheral blood. These receptor sequences come from a young woman with COVID-19, enrolled during active disease. The CDR3 runs from the conserved cysteine through the conserved F or W. Each record gives: V gene, J gene, D gene, CDR3 protein, CDR3 DNA. D genes are given only for firm matches.

TRBV21-1	TRBJ2-7	-	CASSHKSRLAGVSYEQYF	TGTGCCAGCAGCCACAAGTCGAGACTAGCGGGGGTATCCTACGAGCAGTACTTC
TRBV20-1	TRBJ1-2	-	CSARTIGYTF	TGCAGTGCTAGAACTATCGGCTACACCTTC
TRBV7-9	TRBJ2-1	-	CASSFGIDEQFF	TGTGCCAGCAGCTTCGGGATTGATGAGCAGTTCTTC
TRBV19	TRBJ1-3	-	CASSPGGTGNTIYF	TGTGCCAGTAGTCCCGGGGGGACTGGAAACACCATATATTTT
TRBV7-2	TRBJ1-2	TRBD1	CASSPPPQGTGDYTF	TGTGCCAGCAGCCCACCTCCACAGGGGACAGGGGACTACACCTTC
TRBV7-9	TRBJ1-2	-	CASSKDTGVVGPYGYTF	TGTGCCAGCAGCAAGGACACGGGAGTCGTTGGGCCCTATGGCTACACCTTC
TRBV5-4	TRBJ2-1	-	CASNFLGGANEQFF	TGTGCCAGCAACTTCTTGGGGGGGGCCAATGAGCAGTTCTTC
TRBV19	TRBJ1-4	-	CASSRQFEKLFF	TGTGCCAGTAGTCGACAGTTTGAAAAACTGTTTTTT
TRBV18	TRBJ2-7	-	CASSLVPREAYEQYF	TGTGCCAGCTCTCTTGTCCCCAGGGAGGCCTACGAGCAGTACTTC
TRBV11-2	TRBJ2-1	-	CASSFRVHEQFF	TGTGCCAGCAGCTTCAGGGTCCATGAGCAGTTCTTC
TRBV19	TRBJ1-1	TRBD1	CASSQQGEGTEAFF	TGTGCCAGTAGCCAACAGGGGGAAGGCACTGAAGCTTTCTTT